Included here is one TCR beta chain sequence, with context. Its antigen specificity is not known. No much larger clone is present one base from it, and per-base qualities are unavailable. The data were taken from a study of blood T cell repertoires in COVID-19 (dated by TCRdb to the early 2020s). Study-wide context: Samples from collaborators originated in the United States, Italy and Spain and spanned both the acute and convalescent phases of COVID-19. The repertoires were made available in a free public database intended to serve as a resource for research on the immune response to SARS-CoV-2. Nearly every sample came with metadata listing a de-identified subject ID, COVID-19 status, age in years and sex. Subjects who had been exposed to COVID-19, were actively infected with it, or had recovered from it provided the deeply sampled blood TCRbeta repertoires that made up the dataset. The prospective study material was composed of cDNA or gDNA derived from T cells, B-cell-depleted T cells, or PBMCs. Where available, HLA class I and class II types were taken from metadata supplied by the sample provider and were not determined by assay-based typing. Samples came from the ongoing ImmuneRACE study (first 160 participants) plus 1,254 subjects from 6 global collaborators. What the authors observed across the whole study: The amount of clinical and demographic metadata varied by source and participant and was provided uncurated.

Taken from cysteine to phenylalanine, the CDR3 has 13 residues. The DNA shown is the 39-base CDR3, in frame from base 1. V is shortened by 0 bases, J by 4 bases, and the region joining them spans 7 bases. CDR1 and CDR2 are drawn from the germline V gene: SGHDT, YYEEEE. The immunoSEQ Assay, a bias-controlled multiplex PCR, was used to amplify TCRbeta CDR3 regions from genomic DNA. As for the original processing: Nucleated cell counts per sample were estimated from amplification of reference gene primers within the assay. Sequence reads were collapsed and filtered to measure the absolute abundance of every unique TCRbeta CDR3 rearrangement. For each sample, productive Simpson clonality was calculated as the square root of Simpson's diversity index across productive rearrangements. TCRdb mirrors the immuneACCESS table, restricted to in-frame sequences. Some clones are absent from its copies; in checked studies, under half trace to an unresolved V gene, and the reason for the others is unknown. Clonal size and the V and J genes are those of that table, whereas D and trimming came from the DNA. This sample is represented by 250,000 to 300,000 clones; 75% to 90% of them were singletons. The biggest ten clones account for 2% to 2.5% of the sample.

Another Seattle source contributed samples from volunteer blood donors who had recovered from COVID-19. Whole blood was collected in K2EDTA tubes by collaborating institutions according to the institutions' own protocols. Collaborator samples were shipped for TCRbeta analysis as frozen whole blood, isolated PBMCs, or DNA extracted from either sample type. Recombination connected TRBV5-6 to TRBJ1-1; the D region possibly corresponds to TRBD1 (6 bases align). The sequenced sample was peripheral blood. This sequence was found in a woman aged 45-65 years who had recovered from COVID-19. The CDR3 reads CASSLGRGTEAFF. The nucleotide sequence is TGTGCCAGCAGCTTGGGCAGGGGCACTGAAGCTTTCTTT.